One T cell receptor (beta chain) is described in this entry. Its specificity is not known. TCRdb's table, derived via immunoSEQ multiplex PCR, lists solely in-frame clones and lacks some. Of roughly 84,000 clones listed, approximately 85% are singletons. This sample stems from a study of T cell responses to AZD1222 COVID-19 vaccine. This CDR3 has 16 residues. Germline V CDR1 and CDR2: SNHLY, FYNNEI. J lost 5 bases, V lost 6 bases, and 8 bases had no gene match. Findings and limits, study-wide: It was only six AZD1222 recipients who were seropositive at baseline.

The study pooled second doses at about 4 or about 12 weeks. This receptor was identified in an adult who received the AZD1222 COVID-19 vaccine. This specimen was peripheral blood, taken 28 days after the second AZD1222 dose. The chain is built from TRBV2 and TRBJ2-5; 14 positions match TRBD2. The CDR3: CASRDGTSGRGETQYF. DNA for the CDR3: TGTGCCAGCAGAGATGGGACTAGCGGGAGAGGGGAGACCCAGTACTTC.